One and the same sample provided the 5 T cell receptor beta chains below, sequenced in a study of T cells in localized non-small cell lung cancer (dated by TCRdb to the early 2020s). Library preparation was by the immunoSEQ multiplex PCR assay. This is the immuneACCESS table as TCRdb keeps it, with only in-frame sequences that have V and J called. A part of the clones is gone; compared with another copy, unresolved V genes explain less than half, and the rest is unexplained. This sample lists 25,000 to 30,000 clones; about 88% were detected once. The top ten clones comprise 10% to 15% of the sample. The material was peripheral blood, obtained before any cancer treatment. The receptors were gathered from a female donor older than 55 with stage III squamous cell lung carcinoma.

The chain has TRBV28 and TRBJ1-1, with TRBD1 as a possible D gene (5 bases). The germline V gene encodes CDR1 MDHEN and CDR2 SYDVKM. V dropped 4 bases and J dropped 1 base, with 10 bases sitting between them. The CDR3 contains 14 residues. CDR3 in DNA: TGTGCCAGCAGTTGGGGGACGTCGAACACTGAAGCTTTCTTT. Amino acids: CASSWGTSNTEAFF.

This chain uses TRBV15 with TRBJ1-2; D might be TRBD1 (6 bases). The germline CDR1 and CDR2 sequences are LNHNV and YYDKDF (reference sequence). Trimming stripped 5 bases from V and 4 bases from J, with 17 bases between. The CDR3 spans 15 residues. The CDR3 protein is CATSLTRGDSYGYTF. DNA of the CDR3: TGTGCCACCAGCCTGACCAGGGGCGACAGCTATGGCTACACCTTC.

The chain joins TRBV4-3 to TRBJ1-1, with a weak D call TRBD1 (6 bases). V lost 1 base, J lost 11 bases, and 23 bases lay in between. Germline V gives CDR1 LGHNA, CDR2 YSLEER. The CDR3 runs to 16 residues. The CDR3 coding sequence is TGCGCCAGCAGCCAAGGTGGAGGGGGTCGCCCGGAGGCCGCTTTCTTT. Its translation is CASSQGGGGRPEAAFF.

The chain couples TRBV7-8 to TRBJ1-1; D is perhaps TRBD1 (5 bases). The germline V gene has CDR1 SGHVS and CDR2 FQNEAQ. Trimming removed 4 bases at V and 1 base at J, with 7 bases between. CDR3 length: 13 residues. DNA for the CDR3: TGTGCCAGCAGCTCAGACAGGAACACTGAAGCTTTCTTT. Translated: CASSSDRNTEAFF.

The V call is TRBV18, the J call TRBJ1-5; 7 positions agree with TRBD1. Germline V gene lookup returns CDR1 KGHSH and CDR2 LQKENI. The CDR3 runs 14 residues. The junction had 3 bases not matched to a gene; V was cut back by 2 bases and J by 5 bases. CDR3: CASSPIQGDQPQHF. CDR3 coding DNA: TGTGCCAGCTCACCAATCCAGGGGGATCAGCCCCAGCATTTT.